This T cell receptor beta chain was sequenced for a study of T cell responses to AZD1222 COVID-19 vaccine. General study results and limits: Nearly half of spike-specific TCRs reportedly go after variant regions that carry no mutations. The breadth and depth of Spike-specific TCRs increased once two AZD1222 doses had been given. Donors were chiefly white British, with a greater number of females, and clonal diversity was perhaps underestimated.

Some clones are missing from TCRdb's copy, which holds only in-frame ones; the method was immunoSEQ multiplex PCR. The table shows 150,000 to 200,000 clones, with around 90% occurring only once. The length of the CDR3 is 11 residues. Germline lookup yields CDR1 DFQATT and CDR2 SNEGSKA (reference sequence). As to this clone: Its antigen is currently unknown.

V gene TRBV20-1 combines with J gene TRBJ2-3; possibly TRBD2 for D (5 bases). Source: peripheral blood, taken on day 0 of AZD1222 vaccination. The source is an adult in good health. The CDR3 reads CSPLRADTQYF. CDR3 nucleotides: TGCAGCCCTTTGAGGGCAGATACGCAGTATTTT.